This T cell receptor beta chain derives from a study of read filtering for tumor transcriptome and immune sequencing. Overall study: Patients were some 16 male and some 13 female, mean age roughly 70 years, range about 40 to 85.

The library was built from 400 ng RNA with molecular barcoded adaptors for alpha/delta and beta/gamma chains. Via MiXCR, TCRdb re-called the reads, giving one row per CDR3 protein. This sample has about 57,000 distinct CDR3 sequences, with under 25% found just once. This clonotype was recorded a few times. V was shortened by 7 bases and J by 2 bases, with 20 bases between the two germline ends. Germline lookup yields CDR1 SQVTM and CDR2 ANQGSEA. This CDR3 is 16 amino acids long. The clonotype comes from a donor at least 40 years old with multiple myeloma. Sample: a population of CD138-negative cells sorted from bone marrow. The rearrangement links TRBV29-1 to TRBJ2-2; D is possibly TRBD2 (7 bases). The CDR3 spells CSAGGGRGHNTGELFF. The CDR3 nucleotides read TGCAGCGCTGGGGGGGGCAGGGGCCACAACACCGGGGAGCTGTTTTTT.